These 11 T cell receptor beta chains originate from one sample sequenced in a study of shared clonotypes between healthy human individuals. CD45RO-negative CD8 cells positively selected for CCR7 made up the naive population, which excluded terminally differentiated effector memory CD45RA+ cells. Sequencing used immunoSEQ multiplex PCR; TCRdb keeps in-frame clones, though not all of them. The sample has about 2.1 million clones; approximately 92% are singletons. Specimen: naive CD8+ T cells from PBMCs. These receptors all come from a man aged 18 to 29 in good health. Some clones in this sample may be carry-over from other donors' samples.

The chain recombines TRBV11-2 with TRBJ2-7, with a tentative D call TRBD2 (6 bases). This CDR3 contains 14 residues. The V gene's germline CDR1 is SGHAT and CDR2 FQNNGV. Trimming took off 2 bases at V and 6 bases at J, with 14 bases between the two ends. Written as DNA, the CDR3 is TGTGCCAGCAGCTTAATGCGGGGAGTGCGCGAGCAGTACTTC. As protein: CASSLMRGVREQYF.

This chain links TRBV7-2 with TRBJ1-2; 7 bases agree with TRBD1. CDR3 length: 17 amino acids. Per the germline V gene, CDR1 is SGHTA and CDR2 is FQGNSA. The J segment lost 2 bases and the V segment lost 5 bases, leaving 14 bases of the junction unmatched. The CDR3 region has the DNA TGTGCCAGCAGCCCAAAAATACAGGGGCTAGGGAACTATGGCTACACCTTC. It is translated as CASSPKIQGLGNYGYTF.

The CDR3 region is CASSTSKGHLNGYTF. CDR3 coding DNA: TGCGCCAGCAGCACCTCAAAAGGACATTTGAATGGCTACACCTTC. The chain carries TRBV4-3 and TRBJ1-2; TRBD1 is a possible D gene (5 bases). This CDR3 is 15 amino acids long. Germline loops: CDR1 LGHNA, CDR2 YSLEER. Trimming shortened V by 5 bases and J by 6 bases, and 19 bases separated the two germline ends.

The chain uses TRBV5-1 and TRBJ2-5; 13 nucleotides line up with TRBD2. Trimming took 3 bases from V and 1 from J; bases not matched to a gene: 3. Per germline, CDR1 SGHRS and CDR2 YFSETQ. The CDR3 extends over 16 amino acids. CDR3 in amino acids: CASSSGLAGLQETQYF. The CDR3 nucleotides read TGCGCCAGCAGCTCGGGACTAGCGGGACTCCAAGAGACCCAGTACTTC.

The chain employs TRBV7-8 and TRBJ2-5; D is ambiguous. Trimming removed 1 base from V and 7 bases from J, with 4 bases in between. Germline assignment: CDR1 SGHVS and CDR2 FQNEAQ. CDR3 length: 11 amino acids. CDR3 DNA: TGTGCCAGCAGCTTAGGAGGGACCCAGTACTTC. Translated: CASSLGGTQYF.

V is TRBV7-9 and J is TRBJ2-1; 13 bases are shared with TRBD2. V gave up 3 bases and J gave up 6 bases; unmatched junction bases: 2. Per germline, CDR1 SEHNR and CDR2 FQNEAQ (reference sequence). CDR3 length: 15 amino acids. This CDR3 reads CASSLGTSGTNEQFF. The CDR3 DNA reads TGTGCCAGCAGCTTGGGGACTAGCGGGACCAATGAGCAGTTCTTC.

The rearrangement links TRBV7-9 to TRBJ1-6, with unresolved D. Between the trimmed V and J ends, which lost 5 bases and 8 bases, there was a span of 19 bases. Germline lookup yields CDR1 SEHNR and CDR2 FQNEAQ (reference sequence). There are 16 residues in the CDR3. DNA for the CDR3: TGTGCCAGCAGCCCCTCCAGAACGCGGAGAGATTCACCCCTCCACTTT. Its translation is CASSPSRTRRDSPLHF.

This clone showed up just once. This chain joins TRBV28 and TRBJ1-1; D might be TRBD1 (5 bases). The V gene's germline CDR1 is MDHEN and CDR2 SYDVKM. Trimming removed 7 bases from V and 3 bases from J, with 15 bases in between. The CDR3 extends over 14 amino acids. The CDR3 nucleotides read TGTGCCAGCACCCTAGAAGGGGAAGACACTGAAGCTTTCTTT. Protein: CASTLEGEDTEAFF.

The chain couples TRBV21-1 to TRBJ2-5; TRBD1 reflects the table's D call only, with no check against the DNA. TRBV21-1 represents a pseudogene. The CDR3 length is 16 residues. CDR3 DNA: TGTGCCAGCTCCCCGCGTACACAGGTCCCCCAAGAGACCCAGTACTTC. Translated: CASSPRTQVPQETQYF.

This chain joins TRBV19 and TRBJ1-5, with no clear D. V lost 2 bases to trimming and J lost 8 bases, with 10 bases between them. CDR3 length: 13 amino acids. The germline V gene has CDR1 LNHDA and CDR2 SQIVND (reference sequence). In nucleotides, the CDR3 is TGTGCCAGTAGTATAATGACTGGAGAGCCCCAGCATTTT. Residues: CASSIMTGEPQHF.

This clone has a single count. This sequence joins TRBV27 and TRBJ2-1, with 8 bases aligning to TRBD2. Losses at the gene ends were 8 bases for V and 10 bases for J; bases not matched to a gene: 16. There are 15 residues in the CDR3. Per germline, CDR1 MNHEY and CDR2 SMNVEV (reference sequence). In nucleotides, the CDR3 is TGTGCCAGCTCTTACCTAGCGGGCCCCCGAGGAGAGCAGTTCTTC. It yields the protein CASSYLAGPRGEQFF.